This TCR beta chain stems from a study of identical twins. V trimming: 2 bases; J trimming: 4 bases; junction bases outside the gene matches: 10. CDR1 and CDR2 from the germline V gene are ENHRY and SYGVKD. The CDR3 consists of 17 residues. Each CDR3 protein is one row after TCRdb ran MiXCR on the 5' RACE reads. The top ten clones hold approximately 14% of a sample with fewer than 900,000 distinct CDR3 sequences, around a sixth of them seen once. These sequences were also reported in another study, on T cells expressing NK-cell markers. As that report states: Of the CD8+ T cell pool in several donors, about 1.0-7.5% was accounted for by dominant NKG2C+ clonotypes.

This rearrangement joins TRBV10-3 to TRBJ1-5; 8 nucleotides agree with TRBD1. Sample: PBMCs. The sequence was collected from a woman between 18 and 30 years old in good health. The chain's CDR3 is CAISERIQGEGNQPQHF. The CDR3 nucleotides read TGTGCCATCAGTGAGAGGATACAGGGGGAGGGTAATCAGCCCCAGCATTTT.